A selection of T cell receptor beta chains follows, all from one sample in a study of T cell repertoires in cytomegalovirus infection. Each CDR3 protein is one row after TCRdb ran MiXCR on the reads. The sample has fewer than 850,000 distinct CDR3 sequences, 25% to 30% seen once. No antigen is known for these receptors. The starting material was cultured CD8+ T cells from PBMCs, obtained from culture after CMV antigen stimulation. The origin of the receptors is a human donor in good health (CMV status not recorded). Some clones in this sample may be carry-over from other donors' samples. CDR3s include the opening cysteine and the closing phenylalanine or tryptophan. A D gene is named only where the DNA matches it firmly. Expanded clones get a size class; other rows say once, few or many, or leave the size out.

j_call: TRBJ2-5; clone_size: once; v_call: TRBV27; d_call: TRBD2; cdr3_aa: CASSLWGGGRETQYF; cdr3_nt: TGTGCCAGCAGTTTATGGGGGGGAGGTCGAGAGACCCAGTACTTC
j_call: TRBJ2-2; clone_size: -; v_call: TRBV24-1; d_call: -; cdr3_aa: CATSDQPGFPNTGELFF; cdr3_nt: TGTGCCACCAGTGATCAACCCGGCTTTCCGAACACCGGGGAGCTGTTTTTT
j_call: TRBJ1-1; clone_size: few; v_call: TRBV4-1; d_call: -; cdr3_aa: CASSQAQLLNTEAFF; cdr3_nt: TGCGCCAGCAGCCAAGCCCAGCTTTTGAACACTGAAGCTTTCTTT
j_call: TRBJ2-3; clone_size: many; v_call: TRBV7-3; d_call: -; cdr3_aa: CASSLRRLGTDTQYF; cdr3_nt: TGTGCCAGCAGCTTAAGGCGACTTGGCACAGATACGCAGTATTTT
j_call: TRBJ2-5; clone_size: -; v_call: TRBV10-3; d_call: TRBD1; cdr3_aa: CAIRTGQETQYF; cdr3_nt: TGTGCCATAAGGACAGGTCAAGAGACCCAGTACTTC
j_call: TRBJ1-5; clone_size: -; v_call: TRBV15; d_call: TRBD1; cdr3_aa: CATSKGQGSGQPQHF; cdr3_nt: TGTGCCACCAGCAAAGGACAGGGGAGTGGTCAGCCCCAGCATTTT
j_call: TRBJ1-2; clone_size: -; v_call: TRBV12-3/TRBV12-4; d_call: -; cdr3_aa: CASSFARFYGYTF; cdr3_nt: TGTGCCAGCAGTTTCGCCAGGTTCTATGGCTACACCTTC
j_call: TRBJ2-1; clone_size: few; v_call: TRBV28; d_call: TRBD1; cdr3_aa: CASSLYRDRGRTLQFF; cdr3_nt: TGTGCCAGCAGTTTATACCGCGACAGGGGGCGAACCCTGCAGTTCTTC
j_call: TRBJ2-7; clone_size: -; v_call: TRBV19; d_call: -; cdr3_aa: CASSIGLVGEQYF; cdr3_nt: TGTGCCAGTAGTATCGGGTTGGTTGGCGAGCAGTACTTC
j_call: TRBJ2-7; clone_size: -; v_call: TRBV12-3/TRBV12-4; d_call: TRBD1; cdr3_aa: CASSGWTGSYEQYF; cdr3_nt: TGTGCCAGCAGTGGCTGGACAGGTTCCTACGAGCAGTACTTC
j_call: TRBJ1-5; clone_size: many; v_call: TRBV7-9; d_call: TRBD1; cdr3_aa: CASSLAAGGREPQHF; cdr3_nt: TGTGCCAGCAGCTTAGCTGCAGGGGGAAGGGAGCCCCAGCATTTT
j_call: TRBJ1-1; clone_size: few; v_call: TRBV6-6; d_call: -; cdr3_aa: CASSTSDGAHSLEAFF; cdr3_nt: TGTGCCAGCAGTACAAGCGATGGGGCCCATTCCTTAGAAGCTTTCTTT
j_call: TRBJ1-1; clone_size: few; v_call: TRBV6-2/TRBV6-3; d_call: -; cdr3_aa: CASSYTAKSTEAFF; cdr3_nt: TGTGCCAGCAGCTATACAGCAAAATCCACTGAAGCTTTCTTT
j_call: TRBJ2-1; clone_size: many; v_call: TRBV6-2/TRBV6-3; d_call: TRBD1; cdr3_aa: CASSYSGQGWDEQFF; cdr3_nt: TGTGCCAGCAGTTACTCCGGACAGGGTTGGGATGAGCAGTTCTTC
j_call: TRBJ1-5; clone_size: many; v_call: TRBV19; d_call: -; cdr3_aa: CASSTTPPGYSNQPQHF; cdr3_nt: TGTGCCAGTAGTACGACTCCCCCCGGGTATAGCAATCAGCCCCAGCATTTT
j_call: TRBJ1-5; clone_size: medium-sized; v_call: TRBV12-3/TRBV12-4; d_call: -; cdr3_aa: CASTIGYGSNQPQHF; cdr3_nt: TGTGCCAGCACCATAGGGTACGGAAGCAATCAGCCCCAGCATTTT
j_call: TRBJ2-1; clone_size: few; v_call: TRBV5-1; d_call: TRBD2; cdr3_aa: CASSLVLAGSSYNEQFF; cdr3_nt: TGCGCCAGCAGCTTAGTGCTAGCGGGGAGCTCCTACAATGAGCAGTTCTTC
j_call: TRBJ2-3; clone_size: few; v_call: TRBV28; d_call: -; cdr3_aa: CASSKRDTQYF; cdr3_nt: TGTGCCAGCAGTAAGCGAGATACGCAGTATTTT
j_call: TRBJ2-1; clone_size: many; v_call: TRBV6-1; d_call: -; cdr3_aa: CASSSRPGHLNNEQFF; cdr3_nt: TGTGCCAGCAGTTCCCGACCGGGACATCTAAACAATGAGCAGTTCTTC
j_call: TRBJ1-6; clone_size: few; v_call: TRBV7-9; d_call: TRBD1; cdr3_aa: CASSHGGQGYSPLHF; cdr3_nt: TGTGCCAGCAGCCATGGGGGACAGGGATATTCACCCCTCCACTTT
j_call: TRBJ1-1; clone_size: few; v_call: TRBV20-1; d_call: -; cdr3_aa: CSADDPYEAFF; cdr3_nt: TGCAGTGCTGATGACCCTTATGAAGCTTTCTTT
j_call: TRBJ2-7; clone_size: many; v_call: TRBV14; d_call: -; cdr3_aa: CASSQGTPPYEQYF; cdr3_nt: TGTGCCAGCAGCCAAGGAACTCCGCCCTACGAGCAGTACTTC
j_call: TRBJ2-1; clone_size: few; v_call: TRBV28; d_call: TRBD2; cdr3_aa: CASSRLAGGVNNEQFF; cdr3_nt: TGTGCCAGCAGTCGACTAGCGGGGGGGGTAAACAATGAGCAGTTCTTC
j_call: TRBJ1-1; clone_size: -; v_call: TRBV12-3/TRBV12-4; d_call: -; cdr3_aa: CASRGRVSMNTEAFF; cdr3_nt: TGTGCCAGCAGAGGCAGGGTTAGCATGAACACTGAAGCTTTCTTT
j_call: TRBJ1-5; clone_size: few; v_call: TRBV25-1; d_call: -; cdr3_aa: CASSEVRPYSNQPQHF; cdr3_nt: TGTGCCAGCAGTGAAGTAAGGCCCTATAGCAATCAGCCCCAGCATTTT
j_call: TRBJ1-2; clone_size: many; v_call: TRBV5-4; d_call: TRBD1; cdr3_aa: CASSSGQGGLSNYGYTF; cdr3_nt: TGTGCCAGCAGCTCGGGACAGGGAGGTCTCTCTAACTATGGCTACACCTTC
j_call: TRBJ2-3; clone_size: few; v_call: TRBV2; d_call: TRBD1; cdr3_aa: CASRGPGQESTDTQYF; cdr3_nt: TGTGCCAGCAGGGGACCGGGACAGGAGAGCACAGATACGCAGTATTTT
j_call: TRBJ2-3; clone_size: -; v_call: TRBV12-3/TRBV12-4; d_call: -; cdr3_aa: CASSLAKINPTTDTQYF; cdr3_nt: TGTGCCAGCAGTTTAGCGAAAATCAACCCCACCACAGATACGCAGTATTTT
j_call: TRBJ1-4; clone_size: -; v_call: TRBV3-1; d_call: -; cdr3_aa: CASSQVVGRLTTNEKLFF; cdr3_nt: TGTGCCAGCAGCCAAGTCGTCGGGAGACTGACAACTAATGAAAAACTGTTTTTT
j_call: TRBJ1-1; clone_size: -; v_call: TRBV7-6; d_call: -; cdr3_aa: CASSWSGGMEEAFF; cdr3_nt: TGTGCCAGCAGCTGGAGCGGTGGCATGGAAGAAGCTTTCTTT
j_call: TRBJ2-7; clone_size: few; v_call: TRBV6-5; d_call: -; cdr3_aa: CASSYRGAYEQYF; cdr3_nt: TGTGCCAGCAGTTACAGAGGGGCCTACGAGCAGTACTTC
j_call: TRBJ1-1; clone_size: few; v_call: TRBV12-3/TRBV12-4; d_call: -; cdr3_aa: CASTMGPEAFF; cdr3_nt: TGTGCCAGCACCATGGGACCTGAAGCTTTCTTT
j_call: TRBJ1-1; clone_size: many; v_call: TRBV27; d_call: -; cdr3_aa: CASSLLGGSEAFF; cdr3_nt: TGTGCCAGCAGTTTATTGGGGGGTTCTGAAGCTTTCTTT
j_call: TRBJ1-2; clone_size: -; v_call: TRBV7-6; d_call: -; cdr3_aa: CASSLGGIGPRGGYTF; cdr3_nt: TGTGCCAGCAGCTTAGGTGGGATCGGACCGAGGGGTGGCTACACCTTC
j_call: TRBJ2-7; clone_size: -; v_call: TRBV12-3/TRBV12-4; d_call: -; cdr3_aa: CASSFVGQGGQYF; cdr3_nt: TGTGCCAGCAGTTTTGTAGGGCAGGGTGGGCAGTACTTC
j_call: TRBJ2-2; clone_size: few; v_call: TRBV29-1; d_call: -; cdr3_aa: CSVLQGRGGTGELFF; cdr3_nt: TGCAGCGTCTTACAGGGCCGAGGGGGCACCGGGGAGCTGTTTTTT
j_call: TRBJ1-2; clone_size: -; v_call: TRBV14; d_call: -; cdr3_aa: CASSQAVRGSDDGYTF; cdr3_nt: TGTGCCAGCAGCCAAGCAGTACGGGGAAGCGACGATGGCTACACCTTC
j_call: TRBJ2-5; clone_size: -; v_call: TRBV6-5; d_call: -; cdr3_aa: CASSYSNVIWETQYF; cdr3_nt: TGTGCCAGCAGTTACTCGAACGTGATATGGGAGACCCAGTACTTC
j_call: TRBJ1-2; clone_size: many; v_call: TRBV7-8; d_call: TRBD1; cdr3_aa: CASSLDDRGYYGYTF; cdr3_nt: TGTGCCAGCAGCTTAGATGACAGGGGCTACTATGGCTACACCTTC
j_call: TRBJ1-1; clone_size: -; v_call: TRBV10-2; d_call: TRBD1; cdr3_aa: CASSSGQGMRNTEAFF; cdr3_nt: TGCGCCAGCAGCTCCGGACAGGGGATGAGGAACACTGAAGCTTTCTTT
j_call: TRBJ1-1; clone_size: -; v_call: TRBV27; d_call: -; cdr3_aa: CASSIRTYSTEAFF; cdr3_nt: TGTGCCAGCAGTATTCGGACCTACAGCACTGAAGCTTTCTTT
j_call: TRBJ1-5; clone_size: -; v_call: TRBV20-1; d_call: -; cdr3_aa: CSARDLRDSNQPQHF; cdr3_nt: TGCAGTGCTAGAGACTTACGGGATAGCAATCAGCCCCAGCATTTT
j_call: TRBJ2-2; clone_size: -; v_call: TRBV6-5; d_call: -; cdr3_aa: CASSYRQYRTGELFF; cdr3_nt: TGTGCCAGCAGTTACCGGCAGTACCGCACCGGGGAGCTGTTTTTT
j_call: TRBJ2-3; clone_size: many; v_call: TRBV7-6; d_call: -; cdr3_aa: CASSSGMRTDTQYF; cdr3_nt: TGTGCCAGCAGCTCTGGGATGAGAACAGATACGCAGTATTTT
j_call: TRBJ2-3; clone_size: -; v_call: TRBV2; d_call: TRBD1; cdr3_aa: CASSEKVTGRDTDTQYF; cdr3_nt: TGTGCCAGCAGTGAAAAGGTGACAGGGCGTGATACAGATACGCAGTATTTT